This record concerns one T cell receptor beta chain sequence. Its antigen is currently unknown. The data belong to a study of response to subunit inactivated influenza vaccine. Study-level findings and limits: Seasonal influenza vaccination, on each occasion, was suggested by the authors to recruit few new T cells.

TCRdb used MiXCR to reprocess the RT-PCR reads, holding one entry per CDR3 protein. The table lists 500,000 to 600,000 distinct CDR3 sequences, approximately 7.1% of them singletons. This CDR3 spans 18 amino acids. J gave up 6 bases and V 1 base, and 12 bases lay outside the gene matches. Germline CDR1 SGHDT, CDR2 YYEEEE. Specimen: PBMCs from blood, collected around 25 months after vaccination. The clonotype originates from a man between 50 and 70 years old who received an inactivated influenza vaccine. The chain employs TRBV5-6 and TRBJ2-1; 11 bases are a match to TRBD2. DNA for the CDR3: TGTGCCAGCAGCTTGCTGGGGGAACTAGCGGGAGCCGTCAATGAGCAGTTCTTC. Amino acid sequence: CASSLLGELAGAVNEQFF.